This T cell receptor (beta chain) comes out of a study of glioma-infiltrating T cells. Germline V gene lookup returns CDR1 SGDLS and CDR2 YYNGEE. The CDR3 contains 15 residues. After removal of 0 bases from V and 9 bases from J, the junction contained 5 bases not matched to a gene. Using RNA template, CDR3s of TCR alpha and beta were amplified with iRepertoire arm-PCR. TCRdb re-derived calls from the multiplex PCR reads in MiXCR, one entry per CDR3 protein. Among about 380,000 distinct CDR3 sequences listed, around 38% were seen once. This clonotype was counted a few times. This TCR derives from a human donor with low-grade glioma or glioblastoma, undergoing nonglioma brain surgery, or in good health (not recorded which). V usage is TRBV9 and J usage is TRBJ2-1; TRBD2 matches at 11 bases. Sequencing used glioma tissue, nonneoplastic brain tissue, or PBMCs (not recorded which). The DNA of the CDR3 is TGTGCCAGCAGCGTAGTAGCGGGAGGGGTGGGTGAGCAGTTCTTC. Protein: CASSVVAGGVGEQFF.